This TCR beta chain is drawn from a study of cytomegalovirus exposure and HLA in healthy donors. Sequenced by immunoSEQ multiplex PCR; TCRdb stores in-frame clones only, minus some. The data show 70,000 to 95,000 clones, over 85% seen once. General study points: Confirmation was obtained in vitro that a few CMV-associated chains are specific for CMV antigens. A later analysis found first-cohort TCR clusters tended to co-occur in the approximately 120 validation repertoires.

The V gene's germline CDR1 is SNHLY and CDR2 FYNNEI. The V gene end was trimmed by 5 bases and the J gene end by 10 bases; junction bases not matched to a gene: 8. The CDR3 covers 14 residues. It was the 120-subject validation cohort, separate from the 666-subject first cohort, to which the donors belonged. For this clone: Its matching antigen is unknown.

This rearrangement joins TRBV2 to TRBJ2-3; TRBD2 aligns across 11 bases. The receptor comes from a woman aged 30 to 39 in good health and CMV-seronegative. Material for sequencing was PBMCs. In nucleotides, the CDR3 is TGTGCCAGCAGTCTACTAGCGGGGGTTTACGCGCAGTATTTT. This encodes CASSLLAGVYAQYF.